Listed here are 15 T cell receptor beta chains from one sample, sequenced in a study of T cells in Graves' hyperthyroidism and ophthalmopathy. TCR beta CDR3 region amplification was performed from RNA transcripts. A set of HTBI primers served as the primers for a first-round RT-PCR of the TCR CDR3. TCRdb reanalysed the multiplex PCR reads using MiXCR and keeps one entry per CDR3 protein. The sample contains approximately 610,000 distinct CDR3 sequences, roughly 14% of which appear only once. Sequencing used blood. The source of these receptors is a woman between 40 and 55 years old with Graves' ophthalmopathy.

This clonotype showed up just a few times. The rearrangement uses TRBV6-5 and TRBJ1-3; D is unclear. V was clipped by 2 bases and J by 2 bases, with 7 bases between them. This CDR3 is 14 amino acids long. Germline CDR1 MNHEY, CDR2 SVGAGI. The CDR3 loop is CASSYPATGNTIYF. As DNA, the CDR3 is TGTGCCAGCAGTTACCCGGCTACTGGAAACACCATATATTTT.

The J gene is TRBJ2-2, the V gene TRBV18; D assignment may be TRBD1 or TRBD2 (5 bases each). Per the germline V gene, CDR1 is KGHSH and CDR2 is LQKENI. The V end lost 0 bases, the J end lost 5 bases, and 7 bases lay between the germline ends. This CDR3 has 14 residues. This CDR3 is CASSPPGETGELFF. The CDR3 DNA follows: TGTGCCAGCTCACCACCGGGGGAGACCGGGGAGCTGTTTTTT.

The chain combines TRBV7-3 with TRBJ2-2, with 8 bases matching TRBD1. Trimming took 1 base from V and 1 from J; bases not matched to a gene: 2. Germline V gene lookup returns CDR1 SGHTA and CDR2 FQGTGA. The CDR3 is made up of 16 amino acids. The DNA for the CDR3 is TGTGCCAGCAGCTTAAATACAGGGGGGAACACCGGGGAGCTGTTTTTT. Amino acid sequence: CASSLNTGGNTGELFF.

This clonotype has a count of ten or more. The rearrangement links TRBV19 to TRBJ1-2, with 8 nucleotides matching TRBD1. The CDR3 loop spans 16 amino acids. After removal of 10 bases from V and 10 bases from J, the junction contained 23 bases not matched to a gene. The germline V gene encodes CDR1 LNHDA and CDR2 SQIVND (reference sequence). This CDR3 reads CATRRTGREDRGDYTF. In DNA, the CDR3 is TGTGCCACCCGCCGGACAGGGAGAGAGGACCGGGGTGACTACACCTTC.

This clonotype was seen repeatedly, ten times or more. The chain employs TRBV10-3 and TRBJ1-1; TRBD1 might be the D (5 bases). The germline gives CDR1 ENHRY, CDR2 SYGVKD. Trimming stripped 7 bases from V and 1 base from J, with 10 bases between. There are 13 residues in the CDR3. The CDR3 loop is CAITGDPNTEAFF. Written as DNA, the CDR3 is TGTGCCATCACCGGGGACCCGAACACTGAAGCTTTCTTT.

This clonotype was found many times. Just one base apart from a much larger clone, this may be a read error. CDR3 coding DNA: TGTGCCAGTAGTGCCGACAACAATCAGCCCCAGCATTTT. This sequence encodes CASSADNNQPQHF. The rearrangement uses TRBV19 and TRBJ1-5; no clear D. This CDR3 region has 13 residues. Trimming removed 5 bases from V and 3 bases from J, with 8 bases in between. Germline V gene sequence: CDR1 LNHDA, CDR2 SQIVND (reference sequence). The whole variable domain, remainder taken from reference TRBV19 and TRBJ1-5, is DGGITQSPKYLFRKEGQNVTLSCEQNLNHDAMYWYRQDPGQGLRLIYYSQIVNDFQKGDIAEGYSVSREKKESFPLTVTSAQKNPTAFYLCASSADNNQPQHFGDGTRLSIL.

This clonotype has just a few counts. The CDR3 DNA follows: TGCAGTGCTAGCGGGAGGGGCCACGAGCAGTACTTC. It specifies CSASGRGHEQYF. The V gene is TRBV20-1, the J gene TRBJ2-7, with 8 bases aligning to TRBD2. In germline, CDR1 is DFQATT, CDR2 SNEGSKA (reference sequence). The ends lost 3 bases at V and 5 bases at J; junction bases unmatched: 3. This CDR3 is built from 12 residues.

This clonotype was counted at least ten times. The rearrangement joins TRBV7-9 to TRBJ2-5; D gene unclear. This CDR3 is 13 amino acids long. The ends were cut back, 5 bases at V and 5 bases at J, with 12 bases in the middle. CDR1 and CDR2 (germline): SEHNR, FQNEAQ (reference sequence). The CDR3 region is CASSKQNRETQYF. CDR3 coding DNA: TGTGCCAGCAGCAAACAGAATCGGGAGACCCAGTACTTC.

This clonotype was seen more than once but under ten times. A read error may produce the germline difference seen at one junction end. The V call is TRBV7-8, the J call TRBJ1-5, with D possibly TRBD1 on 6 matching bases. Germline CDR1 and CDR2: SGHVS and FQNEAQ. The CDR3 totals 17 residues. In DNA form, the CDR3 reads TGCGCCAGCAGCTTAGTTGGCACCAGGGGAGGCAATCAGCCCCAGCATTTT. It translates to CASSLVGTRGGNQPQHF.

This clonotype was seen at least ten times. The V gene is TRBV20-1, the J gene TRBJ1-1, with no clear D. The CDR3 extends over 14 amino acids. Per germline, CDR1 DFQATT and CDR2 SNEGSKA (reference sequence). V gave up 2 bases and J gave up 0 bases, with 10 bases separating them. DNA of the CDR3: TGCAGTGCTAGAAATCCGGGGATGAACACTGAAGCTTTCTTT. Protein product: CSARNPGMNTEAFF.

This clonotype was detected ten times or more. The rearrangement links TRBV6-1 to TRBJ2-7; 7 nucleotides align to TRBD2. Trimming took 8 bases from V and 4 from J; bases not matched to a gene: 8. Germline CDR1 MNHNS, CDR2 SASEGT. This CDR3 is 13 amino acids long. In DNA form, the CDR3 reads TGTGCCAGCGGGGAGGGGCTTGAATACGAGCAGTACTTC. Translation gives CASGEGLEYEQYF.

This clonotype was observed a handful of times. The rearrangement links TRBV28 to TRBJ1-6; D call uncertain. This CDR3 comprises 15 residues. V lost 7 bases to trimming and J lost 7 bases, with 17 bases between them. Germline V gives CDR1 MDHEN, CDR2 SYDVKM. The DNA for the CDR3 is TGTGCCAGCACGGGATCTGGGTTCGGGAATTCACCCCTCCACTTT. It codes for CASTGSGFGNSPLHF.

V usage is TRBV18 and J usage is TRBJ2-6, with 8 bases aligning to TRBD1. The germline CDR1 and CDR2 sequences are KGHSH and LQKENI. The CDR3 contains 15 residues. The ends lost 5 bases at V and 3 bases at J; junction bases unmatched: 3. The CDR3 protein is CASSTGGIGANVLTF. CDR3 in DNA: TGTGCCAGCTCAACAGGGGGAATTGGGGCCAACGTCCTGACTTTC. The full variable domain, completed using reference TRBV18 and TRBJ2-6, is NAGVMQNPRHLVRRRGQEARLRCSPMKGHSHVYWYRQLPEEGLKFMVYLQKENIIDESGMPKERFSAEFPKEGPSILRIQQVVRGDSAAYFCASSTGGIGANVLTFGAGSRLTVL.

This clonotype was found many times. CDR3 bases: TGTGCCAGCAGTGAAGCGGGAGCTGACCAAGAGACCCAGTACTTC. It translates to CASSEAGADQETQYF. The J gene is TRBJ2-5, the V gene TRBV27; 8 nucleotides align to TRBD2. With V trimmed by 5 bases and J by 0 bases, 5 bases remained unmatched. Germline CDR1 is MNHEY and CDR2 is SMNVEV (reference sequence). The CDR3 totals 15 residues.

This clonotype was found many times. V is TRBV7-3 and J is TRBJ1-2; tentatively, D is TRBD1 (5 bases). Trimming pared 1 base from V and 8 bases from J, leaving 23 bases between. The CDR3 has 17 amino acids. The germline V gene encodes CDR1 SGHTA and CDR2 FQGTGA. The CDR3 spells CASSLNGLGTAGWGYTF. In DNA form, the CDR3 reads TGTGCCAGCAGCTTAAACGGTCTCGGGACCGCCGGATGGGGCTACACCTTC.